This T cell receptor beta chain is drawn from a study of blood T cell repertoires in COVID-19. Study summary: PBMCs, B-cell-depleted T cells, or T cells were the source of the cDNA or gDNA that made up the material.

Per germline, CDR1 LGHNA and CDR2 YNFKEQ. Trimming at V came to 2 bases and at J to 4 bases, leaving 4 bases not matched to a gene. The CDR3 consists of 16 residues. Sequencing was performed with immunoSEQ multiplex PCR; in TCRdb, only in-frame clones are kept and a portion is missing. The sample holds 150,000 to 200,000 clones; about 85% are singletons and the top ten take under 7.5%. One Seattle source followed patients from active infection through their disease course. This clonotype originated in an elderly man with COVID-19, enrolled during active disease. Sequencing input: peripheral blood. This sequence joins TRBV4-2 and TRBJ2-1, with 11 bases identical to TRBD2. The CDR3 spells CASSQTLAGGYNEQFF. As DNA, the CDR3 is TGTGCCAGCAGCCAAACCCTAGCGGGGGGATACAATGAGCAGTTCTTC.